The source of this T cell receptor beta chain is a study of long-term antiretroviral therapy in people with HIV. Study outcomes and limitations: Despite increasing after ART, diversity remained lower than that of transplant donor controls. At every time point, clones expanded before ART dominated the repertoire.

They ran version v3.0 of the immunoSEQ assay at survey level. The table came from immunoSEQ multiplex PCR; TCRdb's copy has only in-frame clones and leaves some out. The sample consists of 40,000 or so clones, approximately 86% of them appearing once. The CDR3 length is 16 residues. Germline trimming cut 5 bases from V and 0 bases from J; bases unmatched to any gene: 5. In germline, CDR1 is SGHTA, CDR2 FQGTGA. Every one of the participants with HIV received treatment in the United States. Details on this clone: Its matching antigen is unknown.

This specimen consisted of unsorted PBMCs, obtained just before starting antiretroviral therapy. The source is a woman between 18 and 29 years old with HIV. The genes are TRBV7-3 and TRBJ2-1; TRBD2 aligns across 9 bases. This chain's CDR3 is CASSPLAGSSYNEQFF. The DNA of the CDR3 is TGTGCCAGCAGCCCCCTAGCGGGGAGCTCCTACAATGAGCAGTTCTTC.